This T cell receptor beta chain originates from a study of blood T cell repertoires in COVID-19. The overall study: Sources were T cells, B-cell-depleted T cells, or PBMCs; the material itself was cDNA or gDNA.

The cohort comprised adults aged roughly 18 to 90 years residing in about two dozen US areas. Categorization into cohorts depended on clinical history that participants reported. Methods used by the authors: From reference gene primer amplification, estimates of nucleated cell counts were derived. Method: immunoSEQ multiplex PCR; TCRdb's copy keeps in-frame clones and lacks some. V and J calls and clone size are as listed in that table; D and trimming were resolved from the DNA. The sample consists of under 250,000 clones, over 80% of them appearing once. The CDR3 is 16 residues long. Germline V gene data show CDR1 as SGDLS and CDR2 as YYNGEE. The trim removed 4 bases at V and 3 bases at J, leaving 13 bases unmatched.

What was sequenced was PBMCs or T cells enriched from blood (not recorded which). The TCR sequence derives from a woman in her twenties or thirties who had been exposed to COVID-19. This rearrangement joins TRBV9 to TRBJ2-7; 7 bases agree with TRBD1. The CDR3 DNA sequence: TGTGCCAGCAGCTCAATAACCGGGACAGATAACTACGAGCAGTACTTC. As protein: CASSSITGTDNYEQYF.